A single sample gave rise to the 3 T cell receptor beta chains below, sequenced in a study of cytotoxic CD8 clonotypes in ibrutinib-treated CLL. Measured with immunoSEQ multiplex PCR; TCRdb has only the in-frame clones, and not every one. Among some 140,000 clones listed, around four fifths were seen once. The input for sequencing was PBMCs, taken after 24 months of ibrutinib treatment. The receptor source for this set is a human donor with chronic lymphocytic leukemia.

V gene TRBV19 combines with J gene TRBJ1-2; 10 positions agree with TRBD1. CDR3 length: 15 residues. CDR1 LNHDA and CDR2 SQIVND come from the germline V gene (reference sequence). V lost 8 bases to trimming and J lost 0 bases; unmatched junction nucleotides: 6. Here the CDR3 reads CASRDRGRTNYGYTF. CDR3 DNA: TGTGCCAGTCGGGACAGGGGCCGTACTAACTATGGCTACACCTTC.

The V call is TRBV5-1, the J call TRBJ1-6, with D possibly matching TRBD1 (6 bases). CDR3 length: 15 residues. V dropped 6 bases and J dropped 9 bases, with 19 bases sitting between them. Germline loops: CDR1 SGHRS, CDR2 YFSETQ. The CDR3 reads CASTWGAQGSSPLHF. In DNA, the CDR3 is TGCGCCAGCACCTGGGGGGCCCAAGGGAGTTCACCCCTCCACTTT. The whole variable domain, remainder taken from reference TRBV5-1 and TRBJ1-6, is KAGVTQTPRYLIKTRGQQVTLSCSPISGHRSVSWYQQTPGQGLQFLFEYFSETQRNKGNFPGRFSGRQFSNSRSEMNVSTLELGDSALYLCASTWGAQGSSPLHFGNGTRLTVT.

V is TRBV29-1 and J is TRBJ1-1, with D hard to call. CDR3 length: 12 residues. Germline CDR1 and CDR2: SQVTM and ANQGSEA. Deletions cut 7 bases from V and 1 base from J, with 10 bases between. CDR3 bases: TGCAGCGGTTTTGAGGAGAACACTGAAGCTTTCTTT. It specifies CSGFEENTEAFF.